A single T cell receptor beta chain is shown here with its context. The antigen is unknown. The length of the CDR3 is 15 residues. V trimming: 7 bases; J trimming: 7 bases; junction bases outside the gene matches: 12. Germline V gene data show CDR1 as SQVTM and CDR2 as ANQGSEA. These data originate in a study of T cell responses to AZD1222 COVID-19 vaccine. Study overall: Second doses that came at about 4 or about 12 weeks were put together.

Assay used: immunoSEQ multiplex PCR; TCRdb lists only in-frame clones, some missing. Among more than 100,000 clones listed, 70% to 90% were seen once. Study results and limitations: Variant regions that are unmutated are reportedly the target of nearly half of spike-specific TCRs. Two doses of AZD1222 preceded a rise in Spike-specific TCR breadth and depth.

The receptor comes from an adult in good health. The specimen comprised peripheral blood, sampled on day 0 of AZD1222 vaccination. The V gene is TRBV29-1, the J gene TRBJ2-7; 14 bases match TRBD2. The CDR3 spells CSAGLAGGPLGEQYF. DNA for the CDR3: TGCAGCGCTGGACTAGCGGGGGGCCCCCTGGGAGAGCAGTACTTC.